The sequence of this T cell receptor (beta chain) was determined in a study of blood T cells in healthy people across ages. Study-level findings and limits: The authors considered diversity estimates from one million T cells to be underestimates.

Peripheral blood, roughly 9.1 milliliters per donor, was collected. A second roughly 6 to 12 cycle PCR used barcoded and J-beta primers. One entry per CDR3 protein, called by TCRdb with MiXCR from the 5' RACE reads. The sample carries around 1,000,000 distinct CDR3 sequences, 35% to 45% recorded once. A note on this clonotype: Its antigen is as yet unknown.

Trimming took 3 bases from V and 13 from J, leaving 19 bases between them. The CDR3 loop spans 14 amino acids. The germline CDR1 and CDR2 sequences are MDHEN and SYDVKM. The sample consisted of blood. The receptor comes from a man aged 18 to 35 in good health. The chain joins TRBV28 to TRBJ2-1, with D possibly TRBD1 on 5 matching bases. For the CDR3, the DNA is TGTGCCAGCAGTTTGGACACCCCGTTCCCGACCCAGTTCTTC. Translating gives CASSLDTPFPTQFF.